This T cell receptor (beta chain) is drawn from a study of blood T cell repertoires in COVID-19. Overall study context: T cells, B-cell-depleted T cells, or PBMCs supplied cDNA or gDNA.

CDR3 length: 14 residues. In germline, CDR1 is MNHEY, CDR2 SVGAGI. The germline V and J ends were trimmed by 0 bases and 7 bases, with 10 bases remaining between them. Authors' methods: How many nucleated cells were present was estimated from reference gene primer amplification. The repertoire was sequenced with immunoSEQ multiplex PCR; TCRdb's copy has only in-frame clones and lacks some. That table supplies the V and J calls and clone size; D and trimming were determined from the DNA. This sample has about 56,000 clones, with approximately 72% found just once. Seattle's cohort entered during active infection and was followed longitudinally.

The sequence was obtained from a woman in her seventies with COVID-19, enrolled during active disease. Sequenced material: peripheral blood. V is TRBV6-5 and J is TRBJ2-4; TRBD2 might be the D (5 bases). The CDR3 loop is CASSYSGEDNIQYF. CDR3 DNA sequence: TGTGCCAGCAGTTACTCGGGAGAGGATAACATTCAGTACTTC.